These 18 T cell receptor beta chains originate from one sample sequenced in a study of regulatory T cells in long-lasting Graves disease. iRepertoire HTBI primers and Arm-PCR of CDR3 regions built TCR beta libraries. TCRdb redid the calling of the multiplex PCR reads with MiXCR, one entry per CDR3 protein. Here the sample spans around 500,000 distinct CDR3 sequences, about 11% being singletons. Indicated time point: newly diagnosed GD, antithyroid drugs for less than 3 months. RNA extracted from PBMCs served as the sequencing template. This same sample was also part of a study on T cells in Graves' hyperthyroidism and ophthalmopathy.

The sequencing used peripheral blood mononuclear cells (PBMCs), collected at new diagnosis, from a patient treated with antithyroid drugs. All receptors derive from a woman in her 30s with Graves disease.

This clonotype was seen at least ten times. The V gene is TRBV19, the J gene TRBJ1-1; D remains unclear. The CDR3 length is 13 residues. The ends were cut back, 7 bases at V and 2 bases at J, with 11 bases in the middle. Germline V gene sequence: CDR1 LNHDA, CDR2 SQIVND (reference sequence). CDR3 DNA sequence: TGTGCCAGTATGGACTCACAAAACACTGAAGCTTTCTTT. It codes for CASMDSQNTEAFF.

This clonotype was observed at least ten times. V gene TRBV6-2 or TRBV6-3 combines with J gene TRBJ2-1; D remains ambiguous. Germline V lookup: CDR1 MNHEY, CDR2 SVGEGT. The CDR3 consists of 18 residues. V was shortened by 2 bases and J by 0 bases, with 17 bases between the two germline ends. CDR3 region: CASSYVFGVRFSYNEQFF. CDR3 bases: TGTGCCAGCAGTTACGTCTTTGGGGTCAGGTTCTCCTACAATGAGCAGTTCTTC.

The chain joins TRBV7-2 to TRBJ2-7; 12 bases map to TRBD2. This CDR3 has 17 residues. Trimming removed 6 bases from V and 7 bases from J; junction bases left unmatched: 16. CDR1 is SGHTA, CDR2 FQGNSA, per germline. The DNA for the CDR3 is TGTGCCAGCAGACCTGGATCCTCTCTAGCGGGAGGGGGAGAGCAGTACTTC. This gives the protein CASRPGSSLAGGGEQYF.

This clonotype turned up a few times. The V and J genes are TRBV28 and TRBJ2-7, with a possible D match to TRBD1 (5 bases). CDR3 size: 13 residues. V was cut by 5 bases and J by 6 bases, with 14 bases left in between. The V gene's germline CDR1 is MDHEN and CDR2 SYDVKM. The CDR3 region has the DNA TGTGCCAGCAGTCGAACCCCAGGGTTCGAGCAGTACTTC. This translates into CASSRTPGFEQYF. Full variable domain (missing parts from reference TRBV28 and TRBJ2-7): DVKVTQSSRYLVKRTGEKVFLECVQDMDHENMFWYRQDPGLGLRLIYFSYDVKMKEKGDIPEGYSVSREKKERFSLILESASTNQTSMYLCASSRTPGFEQYFGPGTRLTVT.

This clonotype was counted ten times or more. The chain combines TRBV12-3 or TRBV12-4 with TRBJ2-1; tentatively, D is TRBD1 or TRBD2 (5 bases each). The CDR3 is 16 residues long. V was trimmed by 6 bases and J by 3 bases, leaving 18 bases between them. DNA for the CDR3: TGTGCCAGCAGCCCCACCCGGGGCCGGGTCTACAATGAGCAGTTCTTC. Protein: CASSPTRGRVYNEQFF.

The table lists this clonotype with a few counts. This chain connects TRBV9 to TRBJ2-5, with D tentatively TRBD1 or TRBD2 (6 bases each). Germline V gives CDR1 SGDLS, CDR2 YYNGEE. Trimming removed 4 bases at V and 4 bases at J, with 14 bases between. There are 14 residues in the CDR3. CDR3 in DNA: TGTGCCAGCAGCTCCTTAGGGGGAGGAGAGACCCAGTACTTC. Translating gives CASSSLGGGETQYF. Filled out from reference TRBV9 and TRBJ2-5, the complete variable domain reads DSGVTQTPKHLITATGQRVTLRCSPRSGDLSVYWYQQSLDQGLQFLIQYYNGEERAKGNILERFSAQQFPDLHSELNLSSLELGDSALYFCASSSLGGGETQYFGPGTRLLVL.

Notes on this clonotype: This may come from a read error, since a much larger clone is one base off. Likely a read error: the CDR3 ends without its conserved phenylalanine or tryptophan. The V and J genes are TRBV7-8 and TRBJ2-5, with D tentatively TRBD1 or TRBD2 (5 bases each). Germline CDR1 reads SGHVS; CDR2 reads FQNEAQ. This CDR3 has 15 amino acids. Trimming left V 4 bases short and J 2 bases short, with 14 bases between. The CDR3 is CASSSSGPPQETQYL. The CDR3, as DNA: TGTGCCAGCAGCTCTTCGGGACCCCCGCAAGAGACCCAGTACCTC.

This clonotype was picked up many times. This rearrangement joins TRBV6-2 or TRBV6-3 to TRBJ1-4, with 7 bases identical to TRBD1. Germline CDR1 and CDR2: MNHEY and SVGEGT. V lost 3 bases and J lost 7; bases outside the gene matches: 8. The CDR3 has 15 residues. The CDR3 protein is CASSYSGTESEKLFF. The CDR3 bases are TGTGCCAGCAGTTATTCCGGGACAGAATCTGAAAAACTGTTTTTT.

The chain joins TRBV7-9 to TRBJ2-7; the match to TRBD2 covers 8 bases. The CDR3 has 16 amino acids. Looked up from germline, CDR1 is SEHNR and CDR2 is FQNEAQ (reference sequence). The V and J ends lost 2 bases and 0 bases, in that order; junction bases with no gene match: 6. CDR3 region: CASSLSISGSSYEQYF. The CDR3 DNA reads TGTGCCAGCAGCTTAAGTATAAGCGGGAGCTCCTACGAGCAGTACTTC.

The chain carries TRBV12-3 or TRBV12-4 and TRBJ2-1, with 11 bases matching TRBD2. The CDR3 has 16 residues. The J segment lost 2 bases and the V segment lost 5 bases, leaving 5 bases of the junction unmatched. The CDR3 loop is CASSPATSGTYNEQFF. As DNA, the CDR3 is TGTGCCAGCAGTCCCGCGACTAGCGGGACCTACAATGAGCAGTTCTTC.

V usage is TRBV18 and J usage is TRBJ1-4; 8 nucleotides align to TRBD1. The ends lost 1 base at V and 3 bases at J; junction bases unmatched: 7. Germline loops: CDR1 KGHSH, CDR2 LQKENI. The CDR3 covers 17 residues. The CDR3 protein is CASSPLGTGRANEKLFF. Here the CDR3 DNA reads TGTGCCAGCTCACCACTAGGGACAGGACGTGCTAATGAAAAACTGTTTTTT.

The sample holds many counts of this clonotype. This chain joins TRBV28 and TRBJ1-2; 9 positions agree with TRBD1. The germline CDR1 and CDR2 sequences are MDHEN and SYDVKM. The CDR3 sequence is 18 residues long. J lost 0 bases, V lost 2 bases, and 10 bases had no gene match. In DNA form, the CDR3 reads TGTGCCAGCAGTTTACTAGCGGGACAGGGAAAGGCTAACTATGGCTACACCTTC. As protein: CASSLLAGQGKANYGYTF.

This rearrangement joins TRBV11-2 to TRBJ2-3, with D unresolved. V lost 4 bases and J lost 0, with 8 bases in between. The length of the CDR3 is 14 residues. Germline assignment: CDR1 SGHAT and CDR2 FQNNGV. The CDR3 DNA reads TGTGCCAGCAGCTCGTTAGAGAGCACAGATACGCAGTATTTT. It encodes CASSSLESTDTQYF.

The chain links TRBV9 to TRBJ2-5; 9 nucleotides match TRBD2. V shed 0 bases and J 5 bases; nucleotides not matched to a gene: 5. The CDR3 is 15 residues long. The germline CDR1 and CDR2 sequences are SGDLS and YYNGEE. CDR3 nucleotides: TGTGCCAGCAGCGTAGAAGCGGGAGGTTGGGAGACCCAGTACTTC. Its protein product is CASSVEAGGWETQYF.

This clonotype was detected ten times or more. The chain carries TRBV6-1 and TRBJ2-3; the D is unclear. V was cut by 1 base and J by 2 bases, with 7 bases left in between. CDR1 is MNHNS, CDR2 SASEGT, per germline. The CDR3 is 14 amino acids. CDR3 sequence reads: CASSEGLDTDTQYF. CDR3 coding DNA: TGTGCCAGCAGTGAAGGGCTAGACACAGATACGCAGTATTTT.

Many counts were recorded for this clonotype. The V and J genes are TRBV2 and TRBJ2-1; D unresolved. CDR1 is SNHLY, CDR2 FYNNEI, per germline. CDR3 length: 16 amino acids. V was cut by 3 bases and J by 3 bases, with 15 bases left in between. The CDR3 sequence is CASSDRINMGYNEQFF. As DNA, the CDR3 is TGTGCCAGCAGTGACAGGATCAATATGGGCTACAATGAGCAGTTCTTC. The variable domain in full, with the rest retrieved from reference TRBV2 and TRBJ2-1, is EPEVTQTPSHQVTQMGQEVILRCVPISNHLYFYWYRQILGQKVEFLVSFYNNEISEKSEIFDDQFSVERPDGSNFTLKIRSTKLEDSAMYFCASSDRINMGYNEQFFGPGTRLTVL.

This clonotype has a count of ten or more. The V gene is TRBV28, the J gene TRBJ1-2; D is ambiguous. This CDR3 comprises 18 residues. From germline, CDR1 is MDHEN and CDR2 SYDVKM. The ends were cut back, 2 bases at V and 3 bases at J, with 22 bases in the middle. The CDR3 protein is CASSLILSDSRVDYGYTF. CDR3 bases: TGTGCCAGCAGTTTAATTTTGAGCGACTCCCGGGTGGACTATGGCTACACCTTC.

This clonotype has only a few counts. The rearrangement joins TRBV4-3 to TRBJ1-5, with D possibly matching TRBD1 (5 bases). The CDR3 is 16 residues long. V was pared by 0 bases and J by 9 bases, with 18 bases between. The germline CDR1 and CDR2 sequences are LGHNA and YSLEER. CDR3 DNA: TGCGCCAGCAGCCAAGATTTGGCCTCACGGGGACGGCCCCAGCATTTT. It codes for CASSQDLASRGRPQHF.